Each of the 16 T cell receptor beta chains below was sequenced from the same sample in a study of blood T cell repertoires in COVID-19. Data came from immunoSEQ multiplex PCR; TCRdb stores just in-frame clones and leaves some out. This sample has some 61,000 clones, with roughly 90% found just once. The sequenced sample consisted of peripheral blood. The receptors here all came from a man in his thirties or forties with acute or convalescent COVID-19.

The V gene is TRBV7-2, the J gene TRBJ1-6, with 9 bases aligning to TRBD1. V lost 1 base and J lost 4; bases outside the gene matches: 2. From germline, CDR1 is SGHTA and CDR2 FQGNSA. The CDR3 spans 16 residues. CDR3: CASSLVQGAYNSPLHF. As DNA, the CDR3 is TGTGCCAGCAGCTTAGTACAGGGGGCTTATAATTCACCCCTCCACTTT.

This clone appeared once. The gene calls are TRBV19 and TRBJ2-1, with TRBD2 matching 10 bases. Trimming removed 7 bases from V and 8 bases from J; junction bases left unmatched: 5. CDR1 and CDR2 (germline): LNHDA, SQIVND (reference sequence). The CDR3 spans 13 residues. The chain's CDR3 is CASNSGRSDEQFF. The CDR3 DNA is TGTGCCAGTAATAGCGGGAGGTCGGATGAGCAGTTCTTC.

The V gene is TRBV30, the J gene TRBJ2-5; no definite D call. Germline V gives CDR1 GTSNPN, CDR2 SVGIG (reference sequence). Trimming cost V 4 bases and J 0 bases, with 9 bases left between them. CDR3 size: 13 residues. The CDR3 bases are TGTGCCTGGACGAGTACCCACCAAGAGACCCAGTACTTC. Translating gives CAWTSTHQETQYF.

The chain recombines TRBV27 with TRBJ2-2; 13 bases fit TRBD2. Per germline, CDR1 MNHEY and CDR2 SMNVEV (reference sequence). The CDR3 is 17 residues long. The J segment lost 5 bases and the V segment lost 6 bases, leaving 9 bases of the junction unmatched. CDR3 coding DNA: TGTGCCAGCAGGCCACTAGCGGGAGGGAGTCTGACCGGGGAGCTGTTTTTT. As protein: CASRPLAGGSLTGELFF.

The rearrangement links TRBV9 to TRBJ2-1, with D possibly matching TRBD2 (5 bases). The CDR3 length is 16 residues. Trimming shortened V by 2 bases and J by 0 bases, and 12 bases separated the two germline ends. Germline values: CDR1 SGDLS, CDR2 YYNGEE. CDR3: CASSVGGLSSYNEQFF. The CDR3 nucleotides are TGTGCCAGCAGCGTCGGCGGACTGAGCTCCTACAATGAGCAGTTCTTC.

The chain's CDR3 is CASSVLQGGNTEAFF. For the CDR3, the DNA is TGTGCCAGCAGCGTACTACAGGGAGGGAATACTGAAGCTTTCTTT. The chain is built from TRBV9 and TRBJ1-1; D is possibly TRBD1 (6 bases). The germline CDR1 and CDR2 sequences are SGDLS and YYNGEE. The V and J ends lost 1 base and 5 bases respectively, with 15 bases between them. The CDR3 has 15 residues.

The chain joins TRBV29-1 to TRBJ2-1; tentatively, D is TRBD2 (5 bases). V lost 5 bases to trimming and J lost 7 bases, with 9 bases between them. This CDR3 is 11 amino acids long. CDR1 and CDR2 from the germline V gene are SQVTM and ANQGSEA. This CDR3 reads CSVSRDNEQFF. The CDR3 DNA reads TGCAGCGTTAGTCGGGATAATGAGCAGTTCTTC.

J is TRBJ2-7 and V is TRBV28, with 8 bases fitting TRBD2. Germline V gene data show CDR1 as MDHEN and CDR2 as SYDVKM. The CDR3 is 14 residues long. Trimming took 6 bases from V and 2 from J; bases not matched to a gene: 6. The CDR3 DNA reads as TGTGCCAGCAGGCAGAGCGGGAGCACCTACGAGCAGTACTTC. Protein product: CASRQSGSTYEQYF.

This clone occurred once. The gene calls are TRBV9 and TRBJ2-3; the match to TRBD1 covers 9 bases. Per germline, CDR1 SGDLS and CDR2 YYNGEE. J gave up 2 bases and V 2 bases, and 6 bases lay outside the gene matches. This CDR3 is 16 amino acids long. The CDR3: CASSVGGQGLTDTQYF. The CDR3 region has the DNA TGTGCCAGCAGCGTTGGGGGACAGGGCCTCACAGATACGCAGTATTTT. The variable domain in full, with the rest retrieved from reference TRBV9 and TRBJ2-3, is DSGVTQTPKHLITATGQRVTLRCSPRSGDLSVYWYQQSLDQGLQFLIQYYNGEERAKGNILERFSAQQFPDLHSELNLSSLELGDSALYFCASSVGGQGLTDTQYFGPGTRLTVL.

The DNA for the CDR3 is TGTGCCCTGAGGGCCGGGACTGAAGCTTTCTTT. Translation gives CALRAGTEAFF. This rearrangement joins TRBV6-5 to TRBJ1-1; D is ambiguous. The CDR3 consists of 11 residues. The V end lost 11 bases, the J end lost 5 bases, and 12 bases lay between the germline ends. Germline CDR1 and CDR2: MNHEY and SVGAGI.

This clone appeared a single time. The chain combines TRBV7-2 with TRBJ2-3, with a tentative D call TRBD1 (6 bases). The CDR3 loop spans 12 amino acids. The germline gives CDR1 SGHTA, CDR2 FQGNSA. Trimming shortened V by 5 bases and J by 6 bases, and 9 bases separated the two germline ends. Here the CDR3 DNA reads TGTGCCAGCAGCGAGGGGGTGGATACGCAGTATTTT. Residues: CASSEGVDTQYF.

This chain joins TRBV5-6 and TRBJ1-6; D is possibly TRBD1 (6 bases). Germline assignment: CDR1 SGHDT and CDR2 YYEEEE. The CDR3 sequence is 15 residues long. Trimming took off 0 bases at V and 10 bases at J, with 14 bases between the two ends. CDR3 sequence: CASSLGTDGVSPLHF. The DNA of the CDR3 is TGTGCCAGCAGCTTGGGGACAGACGGTGTCTCACCCCTCCACTTT.

This clone has a single count. The chain joins TRBV6-5 to TRBJ2-1; maybe TRBD2 (5 bases). Trimming took 6 bases from V and 7 from J, leaving 13 bases between them. Germline lookup yields CDR1 MNHEY and CDR2 SVGAGI. The length of the CDR3 is 13 residues. In DNA, the CDR3 is TGTGCCAGCAGCCCCGGAGGACGGAATGAGCAGTTCTTC. Translation gives CASSPGGRNEQFF.

The chain recombines TRBV24-1 with TRBJ2-7; tentative D call: TRBD2 (6 bases). The germline CDR1 and CDR2 sequences are KGHDR and SFDVKD. V shed 6 bases and J shed 0 bases, with 8 bases lying between them. The CDR3 spans 13 residues. The CDR3 coding sequence is TGTGCCACCAGTCGGGGGACCTCCTACGAGCAGTACTTC. Translating gives CATSRGTSYEQYF.

The chain joins TRBV13 to TRBJ2-1, with D possibly TRBD1 on 6 matching bases. Per the germline V gene, CDR1 is PRHDT and CDR2 is FYEKMQ (reference sequence). The CDR3 covers 14 residues. Trimming took 2 bases from V and 8 from J, leaving 13 bases between them. The CDR3 region has the DNA TGTGCCAGCAGCTTACAGGGGCCGAGGGATGAGCAGTTCTTC. Encoded protein: CASSLQGPRDEQFF.

The V gene is TRBV12-3 or TRBV12-4, the J gene TRBJ2-5; D gene uncertain. V lost 3 bases to trimming and J lost 3 bases, with 8 bases between them. The CDR3 spans 13 residues. This CDR3 is CASSLNGKETQYF. Here the CDR3 DNA reads TGTGCCAGCAGTTTGAACGGTAAAGAGACCCAGTACTTC.